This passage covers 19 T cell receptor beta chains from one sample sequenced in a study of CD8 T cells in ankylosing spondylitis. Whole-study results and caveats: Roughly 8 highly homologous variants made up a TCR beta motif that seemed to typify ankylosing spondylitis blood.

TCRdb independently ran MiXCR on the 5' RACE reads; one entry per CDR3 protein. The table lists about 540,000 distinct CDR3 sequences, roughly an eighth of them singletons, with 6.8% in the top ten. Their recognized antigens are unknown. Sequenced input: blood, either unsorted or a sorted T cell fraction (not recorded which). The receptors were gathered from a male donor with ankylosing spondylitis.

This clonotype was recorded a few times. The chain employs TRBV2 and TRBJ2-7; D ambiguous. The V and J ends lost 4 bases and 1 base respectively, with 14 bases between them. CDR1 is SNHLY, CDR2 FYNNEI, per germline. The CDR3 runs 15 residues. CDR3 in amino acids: CASSADGTWSYEQYF. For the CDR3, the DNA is TGTGCCAGCAGTGCCGACGGTACCTGGTCCTACGAGCAGTACTTC.

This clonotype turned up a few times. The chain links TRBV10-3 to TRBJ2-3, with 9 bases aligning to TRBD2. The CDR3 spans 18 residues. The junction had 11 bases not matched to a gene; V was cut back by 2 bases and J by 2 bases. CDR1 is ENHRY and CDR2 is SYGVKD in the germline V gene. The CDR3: CAISEPVPAGGVTDTQYF. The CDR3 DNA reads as TGTGCCATCAGTGAGCCCGTCCCAGCGGGAGGAGTCACAGATACGCAGTATTTT.

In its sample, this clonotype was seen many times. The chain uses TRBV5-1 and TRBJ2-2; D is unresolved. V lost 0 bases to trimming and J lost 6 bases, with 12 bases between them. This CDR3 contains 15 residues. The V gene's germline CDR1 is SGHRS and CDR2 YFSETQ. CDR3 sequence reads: CASSLDVGGAGELFF. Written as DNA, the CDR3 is TGCGCCAGCAGCTTGGACGTGGGCGGAGCCGGGGAGCTGTTTTTT.

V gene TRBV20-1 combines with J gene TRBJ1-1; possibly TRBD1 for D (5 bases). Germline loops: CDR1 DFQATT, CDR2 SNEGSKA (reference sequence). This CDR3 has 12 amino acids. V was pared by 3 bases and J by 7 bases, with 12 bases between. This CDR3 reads CSASQGRIEAFF. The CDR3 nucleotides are TGCAGTGCTAGTCAGGGACGGATTGAAGCTTTCTTT.

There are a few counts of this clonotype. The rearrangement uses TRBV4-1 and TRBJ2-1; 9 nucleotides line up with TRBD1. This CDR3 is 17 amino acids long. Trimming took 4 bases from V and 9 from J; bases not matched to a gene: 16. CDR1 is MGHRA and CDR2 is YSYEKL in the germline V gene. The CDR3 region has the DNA TGCGCCAGCAGCCGAACGAACCGGGACAGGGTCTTCGGTGAGCAGTTCTTC. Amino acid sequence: CASSRTNRDRVFGEQFF.

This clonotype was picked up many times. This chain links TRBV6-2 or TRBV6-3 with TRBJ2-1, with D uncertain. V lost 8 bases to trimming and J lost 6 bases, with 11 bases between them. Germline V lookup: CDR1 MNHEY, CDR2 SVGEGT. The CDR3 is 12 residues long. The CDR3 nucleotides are TGTGCCAGCGGGGAACAGTCCAATGAGCAGTTCTTC. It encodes CASGEQSNEQFF.

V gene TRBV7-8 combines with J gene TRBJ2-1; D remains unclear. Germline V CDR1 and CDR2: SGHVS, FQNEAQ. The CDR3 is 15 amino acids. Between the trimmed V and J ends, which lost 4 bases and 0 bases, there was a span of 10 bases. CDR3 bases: TGTGCCAGCAGCTCCCGCATCTCCTCCTACAATGAGCAGTTCTTC. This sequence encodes CASSSRISSYNEQFF.

CDR3 sequence (DNA): TGCGCCAGCAGCCCACGGGTGGTTAATGAGCAGTTCTTC. Residues: CASSPRVVNEQFF. V usage is TRBV5-1 and J usage is TRBJ2-1; D is ambiguous. V was clipped by 4 bases and J by 7 bases, with 12 bases between them. This CDR3 spans 13 amino acids. Germline CDR1 and CDR2: SGHRS and YFSETQ.

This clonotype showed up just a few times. The CDR3 sequence is CASSPPGGASNIQYF. The CDR3 DNA follows: TGTGCCAGCTCACCACCGGGAGGGGCCAGCAACATTCAGTACTTC. The chain is built from TRBV18 and TRBJ2-4; 7 nucleotides match TRBD2. Germline V CDR1 and CDR2: KGHSH, LQKENI. The V and J ends lost 0 bases and 7 bases, in that order; junction bases with no gene match: 6. This CDR3 region has 15 residues.

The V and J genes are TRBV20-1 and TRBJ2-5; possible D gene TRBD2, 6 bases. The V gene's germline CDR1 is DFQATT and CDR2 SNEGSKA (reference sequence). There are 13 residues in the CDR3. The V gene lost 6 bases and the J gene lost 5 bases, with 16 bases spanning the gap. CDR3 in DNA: TGCAGTGCAAAGTGGCGGGACTGGGAGACCCAGTACTTC. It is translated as CSAKWRDWETQYF.

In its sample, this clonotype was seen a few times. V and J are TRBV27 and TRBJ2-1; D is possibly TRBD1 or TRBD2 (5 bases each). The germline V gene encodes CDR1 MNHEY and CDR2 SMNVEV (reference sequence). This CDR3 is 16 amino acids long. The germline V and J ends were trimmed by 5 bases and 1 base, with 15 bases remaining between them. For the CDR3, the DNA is TGTGCCAGCAGTACCCCGGGGCCCTTTTCCTACAATGAGCAGTTCTTC. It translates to CASSTPGPFSYNEQFF.

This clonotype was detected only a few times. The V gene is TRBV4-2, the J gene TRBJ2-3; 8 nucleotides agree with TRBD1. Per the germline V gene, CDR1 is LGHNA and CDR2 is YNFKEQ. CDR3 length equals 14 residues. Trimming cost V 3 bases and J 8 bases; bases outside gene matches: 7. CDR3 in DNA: TGTGCCAGCAGCCAGCCCGACAGGGGAGGTACGCAGTATTTT. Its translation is CASSQPDRGGTQYF.

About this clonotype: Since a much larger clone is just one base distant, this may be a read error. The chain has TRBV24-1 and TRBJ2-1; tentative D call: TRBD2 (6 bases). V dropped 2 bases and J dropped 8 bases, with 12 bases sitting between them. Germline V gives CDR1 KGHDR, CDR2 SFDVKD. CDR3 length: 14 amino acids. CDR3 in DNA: TGTGCCACCAGTGATTGGCGCGGGGTCCATGAGCAGTTCTTC. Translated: CATSDWRGVHEQFF.

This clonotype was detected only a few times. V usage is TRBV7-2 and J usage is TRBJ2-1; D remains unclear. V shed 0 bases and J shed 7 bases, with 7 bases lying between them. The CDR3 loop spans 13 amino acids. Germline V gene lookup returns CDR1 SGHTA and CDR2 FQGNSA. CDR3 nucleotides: TGTGCCAGCAGCTTAGCGGTTGGGAATGAGCAGTTCTTC. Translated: CASSLAVGNEQFF.

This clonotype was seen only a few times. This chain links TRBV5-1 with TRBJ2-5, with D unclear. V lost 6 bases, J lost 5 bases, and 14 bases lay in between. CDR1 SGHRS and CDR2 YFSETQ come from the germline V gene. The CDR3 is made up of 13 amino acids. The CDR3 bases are TGCGCCAGCACCCAAAGGACCCCCGAGACCCAGTACTTC. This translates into CASTQRTPETQYF.

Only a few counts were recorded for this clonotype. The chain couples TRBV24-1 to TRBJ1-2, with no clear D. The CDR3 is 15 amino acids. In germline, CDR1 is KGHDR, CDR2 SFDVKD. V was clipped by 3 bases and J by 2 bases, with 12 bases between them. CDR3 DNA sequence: TGTGCCACCAGTGATCCAGGCCTTGGGAACTATGGCTACACCTTC. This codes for CATSDPGLGNYGYTF.

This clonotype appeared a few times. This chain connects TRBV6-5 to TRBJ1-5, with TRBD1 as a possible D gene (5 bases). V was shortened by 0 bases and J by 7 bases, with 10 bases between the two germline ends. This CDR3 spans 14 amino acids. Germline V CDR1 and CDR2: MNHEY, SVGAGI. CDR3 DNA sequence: TGTGCCAGCAGTTACTCGGTAGGGGACCAGCCCCAGCATTTT. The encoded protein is CASSYSVGDQPQHF.

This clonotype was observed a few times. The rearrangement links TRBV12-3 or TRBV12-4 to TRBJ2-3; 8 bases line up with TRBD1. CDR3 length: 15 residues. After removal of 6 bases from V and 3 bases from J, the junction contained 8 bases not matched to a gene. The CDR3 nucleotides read TGTGCCAGCAGCCAAGACAGGGGATGGACAGATACGCAGTATTTT. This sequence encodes CASSQDRGWTDTQYF.

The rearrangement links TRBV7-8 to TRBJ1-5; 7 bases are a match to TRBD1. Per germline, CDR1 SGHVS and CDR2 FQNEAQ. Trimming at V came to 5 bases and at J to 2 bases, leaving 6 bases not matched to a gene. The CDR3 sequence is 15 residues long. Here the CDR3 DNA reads TGTGCCAGCAGCCGATACAGGGGTGGCAATCAGCCCCAGCATTTT. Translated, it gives CASSRYRGGNQPQHF.